The sequence of this TCR gamma chain was determined in a study of Vδ1+ human thymocytes. Study results and caveats: Thymic TRG and TRD repertoires appeared highly polyclonal, with Gaussian CDR3 length distributions.

This clone was detected only a few times. Its antigen is not identified. This CDR3 is 13 amino acids long. The trim removed 0 bases at V and 6 bases at J, leaving 5 bases unmatched. Germline V gene sequence: CDR1 VTNTFY, CDR2 YDVSTARD (reference sequence). Extracted RNA was reverse transcribed into cDNA. Pooled V-gene forward primers with one constant-region reverse primer generated the CDR3 amplicons by multiplex PCR. TCRdb reprocessed the multiplex PCR reads through CATT. The sample consists of about 36,000 gamma-chain clones, 20% to 25% of them appearing once. Sequencing used Vdelta1+ gamma-delta thymocytes from the thymus. Subset given: FACS-sorted CD3+ TCRalphabeta- TCRVdelta1+ TCRVdelta2- thymocytes. This chain links TRGV3 with TRGJ1 or TRGJ2. The TCR sequence derives from a girl less than two years old who had congenital heart surgery. The CDR3 DNA is TGTGCCACCTGGGACAGGCAGCCTTATAAGAAACTCTTT. Translated, it gives CATWDRQPYKKLF.